Listed here are 8 T cell receptor beta chains from one sample, sequenced in a study of early T cells in non-severe SARS-CoV-2 infection. TCRdb re-called the 5' RACE reads with MiXCR, one entry per CDR3 protein. The repertoire holds about 130,000 distinct CDR3 sequences, with 15% as singletons. The sample consisted of whole blood. Receptors originate from an adult who was a healthcare worker with PCR-confirmed SARS-CoV-2 infection or an uninfected control (not recorded which).

This clonotype showed up just a few times. The CDR3 sequence is CASSVGTAGEITDTQYF. CDR3 sequence (DNA): TGTGCCAGCAGCGTAGGGACGGCGGGGGAGATCACAGATACGCAGTATTTT. The chain has TRBV9 and TRBJ2-3; 7 positions match TRBD2. The CDR3 sequence is 17 residues long. Trimming removed 0 bases from V and 2 bases from J; junction bases left unmatched: 9. CDR1 and CDR2 (germline): SGDLS, YYNGEE.

This chain joins TRBV6-6 and TRBJ1-2, with 7 bases aligning to TRBD1. The V gene's germline CDR1 is MNHNY and CDR2 SVGAGI (reference sequence). The CDR3 length is 15 residues. V dropped 5 bases and J dropped 2; count of bases not matched to a gene: 8. The CDR3 loop is CASSPSGGANYGYTF. The CDR3 DNA reads as TGTGCCAGCAGTCCGTCAGGGGGGGCGAACTATGGCTACACCTTC.

This clonotype was detected only a few times. This chain connects TRBV20-1 to TRBJ2-2, with D perhaps matching TRBD2 (5 bases). Germline CDR1 and CDR2: DFQATT and SNEGSKA (reference sequence). There are 14 residues in the CDR3. V gave up 3 bases and J gave up 6 bases, with 14 bases separating them. The CDR3 here is CSARRSGAAGELFF. The CDR3 region has the DNA TGCAGTGCTAGGCGCAGCGGCGCCGCCGGGGAGCTGTTTTTT.

The chain has TRBV5-1 and TRBJ1-1, with a weak D call TRBD1 (6 bases). The germline V and J ends were trimmed by 2 bases and 2 bases, with 10 bases remaining between them. CDR1 and CDR2 (germline): SGHRS, YFSETQ. The CDR3 has 14 residues. CDR3 protein: CASSFRTANTEAFF. DNA of the CDR3: TGCGCCAGCAGCTTTAGGACAGCAAACACTGAAGCTTTCTTT.

This clonotype appeared many times. The rearrangement joins TRBV20-1 to TRBJ2-7; the D is unclear. The CDR3 consists of 11 residues. Trimming cost V 2 bases and J 6 bases, with 8 bases left between them. Germline CDR1 DFQATT, CDR2 SNEGSKA (reference sequence). The CDR3 DNA follows: TGCAGTGCTAGAAAAAGTCTCGAGCAGTACTTC. Translated: CSARKSLEQYF.

This rearrangement joins TRBV27 to TRBJ2-3; possibly TRBD1 for D (5 bases). Germline V gene lookup returns CDR1 MNHEY and CDR2 SMNVEV (reference sequence). The V and J ends lost 4 bases and 2 bases respectively, with 16 bases between them. This CDR3 comprises 16 residues. The CDR3 reads CASSSRTLLNTDTQYF. Here the CDR3 DNA reads TGTGCCAGCAGTTCCCGGACACTCCTTAACACAGATACGCAGTATTTT.

This clonotype was observed a handful of times. The chain employs TRBV2 and TRBJ2-6; 7 bases are a match to TRBD1. V dropped 0 bases and J dropped 2; count of bases not matched to a gene: 7. The CDR3 is 18 amino acids. Germline CDR1 is SNHLY and CDR2 is FYNNEI. This chain's CDR3 is CASSEAGDRVPGANVLTF. The CDR3 coding sequence is TGTGCCAGCAGTGAAGCCGGTGACAGGGTGCCTGGGGCCAACGTCCTGACTTTC.

The chain couples TRBV3-1 to TRBJ2-7; TRBD2 matches 10 bases. This CDR3 has 15 amino acids. V trimming: 2 bases; J trimming: 6 bases; junction bases outside the gene matches: 7. Germline V gives CDR1 LGHDT, CDR2 YNNKEL (reference sequence). For the CDR3, the DNA is TGTGCCAGCAGCCAACTAGCGGGGGCCGCTGCCGAGCAGTACTTC. This codes for CASSQLAGAAAEQYF.